This T cell receptor (beta chain) stems from a study of blood T cell repertoires in COVID-19. Whole-study context: Sites in the United States, Italy and Spain provided acute and convalescent COVID-19 samples. T cells, B-cell-depleted T cells, or PBMCs provided the cDNA or gDNA that served as material.

Germline V CDR1 and CDR2: SGHNT, YYREEE (reference sequence). The CDR3 totals 14 residues. V was clipped by 0 bases and J by 3 bases, with 9 bases between them. Authors' analysis steps: Cell counts per sample came from amplifying reference gene primers. Data came from immunoSEQ multiplex PCR; TCRdb stores just in-frame clones and leaves some out. D and trimming come from the DNA, and the V and J calls and clone size come from that table. Of approximately 260,000 clones listed, 82% are singletons. V gene TRBV5-4 combines with J gene TRBJ2-5; possibly TRBD2 for D (5 bases). This sequence was found in a woman aged 60-75 years with active or convalescent COVID-19. Specimen: peripheral blood. The chain's CDR3 is CASSLELAKETQYF. In nucleotides, the CDR3 is TGTGCCAGCAGCTTGGAGCTAGCCAAAGAGACCCAGTACTTC.